These 16 T cell receptor beta chains came from one sample sequenced in a study of blood T cell repertoires in COVID-19. The table came from immunoSEQ multiplex PCR; TCRdb's copy has only in-frame clones and leaves some out. The sample has some 320,000 clones; about 92% are singletons. Source material: PBMCs or T cells enriched from blood (not recorded which). The receptor source for this set is a man in his sixties who had recovered from COVID-19.

This chain connects TRBV6-5 to TRBJ2-7, with no clear D. Germline assignment: CDR1 MNHEY and CDR2 SVGAGI. V lost 8 bases and J lost 4, with 9 bases in between. The CDR3 loop spans 11 amino acids. The CDR3 coding sequence is TGTGCCAGCGGCTTCCCTTACGAGCAGTACTTC. Its protein product is CASGFPYEQYF.

This clone has a handful of counts. The chain uses TRBV4-2 and TRBJ1-1; TRBD1 is a possible D gene (6 bases). This CDR3 has 16 residues. The V gene's germline CDR1 is LGHNA and CDR2 YNFKEQ. Trimming left V 8 bases short and J 0 bases short, with 19 bases between. The CDR3 reads CASQATGSGMNTEAFF. As DNA, the CDR3 is TGTGCCAGCCAAGCCACAGGGTCGGGGATGAACACTGAAGCTTTCTTT.

This clone is a singleton in its sample. The chain has TRBV2 and TRBJ2-7, with 7 bases identical to TRBD1. This CDR3 spans 14 amino acids. The ends lost 3 bases at V and 5 bases at J; junction bases unmatched: 7. Looked up from germline, CDR1 is SNHLY and CDR2 is FYNNEI. This chain's CDR3 is CASSEDPQGHEQYF. The CDR3 DNA reads as TGTGCCAGCAGTGAGGATCCACAGGGGCACGAGCAGTACTTC.

The chain is built from TRBV9 and TRBJ2-7, with D perhaps TRBD1 (6 bases). CDR3 length: 13 amino acids. Germline CDR1 SGDLS, CDR2 YYNGEE. V was trimmed by 0 bases and J by 3 bases, leaving 7 bases between them. The CDR3 DNA follows: TGTGCCAGCAGCGTAGCAGGGGACTACGAGCAGTACTTC. Translated: CASSVAGDYEQYF.

CDR3 amino acids: CATSDSSGRMYEQFF. DNA for the CDR3: TGTGCCACCAGTGATTCCAGCGGGAGAATGTATGAGCAGTTCTTC. The gene calls are TRBV24-1 and TRBJ2-1, with 8 bases aligning to TRBD2. This CDR3 spans 15 amino acids. Germline V gene sequence: CDR1 KGHDR, CDR2 SFDVKD. V was pared by 2 bases and J by 8 bases, with 7 bases of the junction left unmatched.

V is TRBV4-1 and J is TRBJ2-1; TRBD2 agrees at 12 bases. From germline, CDR1 is MGHRA and CDR2 YSYEKL. The V gene end was trimmed by 3 bases and the J gene end by 0 bases; junction bases not matched to a gene: 0. CDR3 length: 16 residues. The CDR3 region has the DNA TGCGCCAGCAGCCAGACTAGCGGGAGCTCCTACAATGAGCAGTTCTTC. Translation: CASSQTSGSSYNEQFF.

The V and J genes are TRBV27 and TRBJ2-1; 10 bases agree with TRBD2. Losses at the gene ends were 3 bases for V and 0 bases for J; bases not matched to a gene: 8. Germline CDR1 MNHEY, CDR2 SMNVEV (reference sequence). The CDR3 is 18 residues long. The DNA for the CDR3 is TGTGCCAGCAGTTTCGGGACTAGCGTCCTTAGCTCCTACAATGAGCAGTTCTTC. Translating gives CASSFGTSVLSSYNEQFF.

The genes are TRBV10-3 and TRBJ1-4; D is possibly TRBD1 (6 bases). The CDR3 runs 13 residues. Germline CDR1 and CDR2: ENHRY and SYGVKD. Trimming removed 6 bases at V and 4 bases at J, with 9 bases between. The CDR3 bases are TGTGCCATCAGACGGGACAATAATGAAAAACTGTTTTTT. Its translation: CAIRRDNNEKLFF.

This clone was observed a single time. V is TRBV10-3 and J is TRBJ1-1; D perhaps matches TRBD1 (5 bases). Deletions cut 6 bases from V and 5 bases from J, with 13 bases between. The CDR3 spans 13 residues. The germline gives CDR1 ENHRY, CDR2 SYGVKD. The CDR3 coding sequence is TGTGCCATCAGCCCGGGGGTCGTGACTGAAGCTTTCTTT. As protein: CAISPGVVTEAFF.

This chain connects TRBV7-8 to TRBJ2-3, with 10 bases identical to TRBD2. CDR1 SGHVS and CDR2 FQNEAQ come from the germline V gene. The CDR3 is made up of 13 amino acids. The V and J ends lost 4 bases and 10 bases, in that order; junction bases with no gene match: 5. The CDR3 region has the DNA TGTGCCAGCAGCTACCTAGCGGGAGTCCCGCAGTATTTT. Its protein product is CASSYLAGVPQYF.

This chain links TRBV2 with TRBJ2-1; D possibly corresponds to TRBD1 (5 bases). The CDR3 has 11 amino acids. Germline V gives CDR1 SNHLY, CDR2 FYNNEI. Trimming cost V 11 bases and J 5 bases, with 10 bases left between them. CDR3 in amino acids: CAGRQNNEQFF. For the CDR3, the DNA is TGTGCCGGAAGACAGAACAATGAGCAGTTCTTC.

CDR3 amino acids: CASSLASTAGSYNEQFF. The CDR3 bases are TGTGCCAGCAGCTTAGCGTCTACGGCGGGGAGCTACAATGAGCAGTTCTTC. The gene calls are TRBV7-2 and TRBJ2-1, with D possibly matching TRBD2 (6 bases). Per germline, CDR1 SGHTA and CDR2 FQGNSA. The V gene lost 0 bases and the J gene lost 3 bases, with 15 bases spanning the gap. The CDR3 totals 17 residues.

The chain joins TRBV15 to TRBJ1-3; D perhaps matches TRBD1 (5 bases). CDR3 length: 18 residues. Germline loops: CDR1 LNHNV, CDR2 YYDKDF (reference sequence). The V end was cut by 5 bases, the J end by 0 bases, with 20 bases between. The CDR3 DNA reads as TGTGCCACCAGCGGCGTCGGGGGGACGAGTGACTCTGGAAACACCATATATTTT. Its protein product is CATSGVGGTSDSGNTIYF.

This clone has just one count. The V and J genes are TRBV2 and TRBJ2-5, with 7 bases aligning to TRBD2. The CDR3 spans 13 residues. J lost 5 bases, V lost 4 bases, and 4 bases had no gene match. From germline, CDR1 is SNHLY and CDR2 FYNNEI. The CDR3 coding sequence is TGTGCCAGCAGTGTTCAGGGAGGGGAGACCCAGTACTTC. Encoded protein: CASSVQGGETQYF.

This sequence joins TRBV19 and TRBJ2-1; 7 nucleotides align to TRBD1. CDR1 is LNHDA and CDR2 is SQIVND in the germline V gene (reference sequence). With 4 bases clipped from V and 2 bases from J, the junction kept 5 bases outside the gene matches. CDR3 length: 15 amino acids. The DNA for the CDR3 is TGTGCCAGTAGTACGACAGGGAGCCCCTACAATGAGCAGTTCTTC. Protein product: CASSTTGSPYNEQFF. Full variable domain (rest looked up from reference TRBV19 and TRBJ2-1): DGGITQSPKYLFRKEGQNVTLSCEQNLNHDAMYWYRQDPGQGLRLIYYSQIVNDFQKGDIAEGYSVSREKKESFPLTVTSAQKNPTAFYLCASSTTGSPYNEQFFGPGTRLTVL.

The chain uses TRBV10-1 and TRBJ1-2, with D possibly matching TRBD1 (6 bases). The CDR3 is 14 residues long. V dropped 8 bases and J dropped 2 bases, with 15 bases sitting between them. Germline V gene lookup returns CDR1 WNHNN and CDR2 SYGVQD (reference sequence). The chain's CDR3 is CASVSVQGNYGYTF. DNA for the CDR3: TGCGCCAGCGTCTCTGTACAGGGAAACTATGGCTACACCTTC.